Shown below are 14 T cell receptor beta chains from a single sample sequenced in a study of blood T cell repertoires in COVID-19. Profiling relied on immunoSEQ multiplex PCR, and the TCRdb table lists in-frame clones only, not all of them. Here the sample spans about 210,000 clones, about 87% being singletons. The source material was PBMCs or T cells enriched from blood (not recorded which). These receptors were obtained from a woman aged 40 to 55 with acute COVID-19.

The rearrangement joins TRBV9 to TRBJ1-2, with no clear D. Per germline, CDR1 SGDLS and CDR2 YYNGEE. V lost 0 bases and J lost 4, with 13 bases in between. This CDR3 has 15 residues. The DNA of the CDR3 is TGTGCCAGCAGCGTAGAGGTGGGGAGCGGCTATGGCTACACCTTC. This sequence encodes CASSVEVGSGYGYTF.

J is TRBJ2-5 and V is TRBV3-1 (or the pseudogene TRBV3-2); a possible D gene is TRBD1 (6 bases). This CDR3 has 14 amino acids. Germline CDR1 and CDR2: LGHDT and YNNKEL (reference sequence). Trimming took off 1 base at V and 1 base at J, with 7 bases between the two ends. The DNA for the CDR3 is TGTGCCAGCAGCCAAGCAGGGGCCCAAGAGACCCAGTACTTC. This codes for CASSQAGAQETQYF.

The chain has TRBV28 and TRBJ2-1, with TRBD2 matching over 8 bases. J lost 7 bases, V lost 6 bases, and 5 bases had no gene match. The germline gives CDR1 MDHEN, CDR2 SYDVKM. The CDR3 contains 13 residues. DNA for the CDR3: TGTGCCAGCAGCTCCAGCGGGAGAAATGAGCAGTTCTTC. Its translation is CASSSSGRNEQFF.

The V gene is TRBV9, the J gene TRBJ1-5; D may be TRBD1 (6 bases). This CDR3 is built from 15 residues. CDR1 is SGDLS, CDR2 YYNGEE, per germline. The ends were cut back, 4 bases at V and 1 base at J, with 12 bases in the middle. The CDR3 sequence: CASSLGTSSNQPQHF. CDR3 DNA: TGTGCCAGCAGCCTTGGGACATCCAGCAATCAGCCCCAGCATTTT. Based on the CDR3 plus reference TRBV9 and TRBJ1-5, the full variable domain is DSGVTQTPKHLITATGQRVTLRCSPRSGDLSVYWYQQSLDQGLQFLIQYYNGEERAKGNILERFSAQQFPDLHSELNLSSLELGDSALYFCASSLGTSSNQPQHFGDGTRLSIL.

V and J are TRBV24-1 and TRBJ2-1; D may be TRBD2 (6 bases). The CDR3 runs 18 residues. Deletions cut 2 bases from V and 4 bases from J, with 20 bases between. Germline CDR1 and CDR2: KGHDR and SFDVKD. CDR3 region: CATSDSRLRGSRYNEQFF. The CDR3 coding sequence is TGTGCCACCAGTGATTCGCGCCTGCGGGGCTCCCGTTACAATGAGCAGTTCTTC.

CDR3 DNA sequence: TGTGCCAGCAGGTCAGGTTCCGGGACAACTAACTATGGCTACACCTTC. This translates into CASRSGSGTTNYGYTF. The chain has TRBV6-6 and TRBJ1-2; tentatively, D is TRBD1 (6 bases). Trimming left V 6 bases short and J 0 bases short, with 17 bases between. Looked up from germline, CDR1 is MNHNY and CDR2 is SVGAGI (reference sequence). The CDR3 runs 16 residues.

The chain couples TRBV6-4 to TRBJ2-3; TRBD2 agrees at 10 bases. Germline V CDR1 and CDR2: MRHNA, SNTAGT. The CDR3 runs 15 residues. V lost 3 bases, J lost 2 bases, and 2 bases stayed unmatched. The CDR3, as DNA: TGTGCCAGCAGTGAACTAGCGGGGTCCACAGATACGCAGTATTTT. The encoded protein is CASSELAGSTDTQYF.

Comment on this clone: This same CDR3 is encoded by further DNA sequences in the sample. This chain uses TRBV18 with TRBJ1-3; TRBD1 aligns across 7 bases. V was pared by 4 bases and J by 1 base, with 1 base of the junction left unmatched. Germline CDR1 and CDR2: KGHSH and LQKENI. The CDR3 has 14 residues. The CDR3 loop reads CASSQQGSGNTIYF. CDR3 in DNA: TGTGCCAGCTCACAACAGGGGTCTGGAAACACCATATATTTT.

This clone has a single count. The V and J genes are TRBV11-2 and TRBJ2-1; the D gene is possibly TRBD1 (5 bases). With 3 bases removed from V and 4 bases from J, the gap between germline ends came to 10 bases. The CDR3 consists of 14 residues. The germline V gene encodes CDR1 SGHAT and CDR2 FQNNGV. CDR3 DNA: TGTGCCAGCAGCTTCGGTGGGGCTTACAATGAGCAGTTCTTC. It translates to CASSFGGAYNEQFF.

This chain joins TRBV7-9 and TRBJ1-1; D is ambiguous. CDR1 and CDR2 (germline): SEHNR, FQNEAQ (reference sequence). V lost 5 bases to trimming and J lost 2 bases, with 12 bases between them. The CDR3 has 14 amino acids. This CDR3 reads CASSLRDTNTEAFF. The CDR3 DNA reads TGTGCCAGCAGCCTTCGTGATACTAACACTGAAGCTTTCTTT.

The CDR3 sequence is CASSSMGLAGVHEQYV. In nucleotides, the CDR3 is TGTGCCAGCAGCTCCATGGGACTAGCGGGAGTCCACGAGCAGTACGTC. This sequence joins TRBV7-2 and TRBJ2-7; 14 nucleotides agree with TRBD2. V shed 4 bases, J shed 5 bases, and the junction held 7 bases outside the gene matches. The CDR3 has 16 residues. Per germline, CDR1 SGHTA and CDR2 FQGNSA.

The chain employs TRBV27 and TRBJ1-1; tentatively, D is TRBD1 (6 bases). V lost 6 bases, J lost 1 base, and 9 bases lay in between. From germline, CDR1 is MNHEY and CDR2 SMNVEV (reference sequence). This CDR3 has 13 residues. The CDR3 protein is CASRWTENTEAFF. CDR3 DNA: TGTGCCAGCAGATGGACAGAGAACACTGAAGCTTTCTTT.

The chain links TRBV20-1 to TRBJ1-3; D is ambiguous. The length of the CDR3 is 15 residues. V was shortened by 5 bases and J by 0 bases, with 14 bases between the two germline ends. The germline gives CDR1 DFQATT, CDR2 SNEGSKA (reference sequence). The CDR3, as DNA: TGCAGTGCTCGTGATCCCCGGAGCTCTGGAAACACCATATATTTT. Translating gives CSARDPRSSGNTIYF.

This chain joins TRBV7-9 and TRBJ1-6; D perhaps matches TRBD1 (6 bases). The V gene lost 2 bases and the J gene lost 6 bases, with 11 bases spanning the gap. The CDR3 consists of 15 residues. Germline V gives CDR1 SEHNR, CDR2 FQNEAQ (reference sequence). The CDR3 is CASSLQGIINSPLHF. CDR3 DNA: TGTGCCAGCAGCTTACAGGGGATTATTAATTCACCCCTCCACTTT.